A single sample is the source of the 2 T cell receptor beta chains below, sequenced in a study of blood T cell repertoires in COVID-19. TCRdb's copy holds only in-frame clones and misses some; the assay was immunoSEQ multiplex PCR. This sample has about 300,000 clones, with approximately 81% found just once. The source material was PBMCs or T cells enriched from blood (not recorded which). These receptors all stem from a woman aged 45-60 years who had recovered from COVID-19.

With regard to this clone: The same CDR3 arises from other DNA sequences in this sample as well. The CDR3 nucleotides read TGTGCCAGCAGCTTAGGCGGATATAGCAATCAGCCCCAGCATTTT. Protein sequence: CASSLGGYSNQPQHF. The chain links TRBV7-9 to TRBJ1-5; unclear D gene. CDR3 length equals 15 residues. Germline V gene sequence: CDR1 SEHNR, CDR2 FQNEAQ (reference sequence). Trimming left V 1 base short and J 0 bases short, with 7 bases between.

The CDR3 region has the DNA TGTGCCAGCAGCTTATTACGGGGAGCCCACGGAAACATTCAGTACTTC. This gives the protein CASSLLRGAHGNIQYF. The chain carries TRBV11-2 and TRBJ2-4, with D perhaps matching TRBD2 (5 bases). The germline V and J ends were trimmed by 2 bases and 6 bases, with 17 bases remaining between them. The CDR3 runs 16 residues. Germline assignment: CDR1 SGHAT and CDR2 FQNNGV.